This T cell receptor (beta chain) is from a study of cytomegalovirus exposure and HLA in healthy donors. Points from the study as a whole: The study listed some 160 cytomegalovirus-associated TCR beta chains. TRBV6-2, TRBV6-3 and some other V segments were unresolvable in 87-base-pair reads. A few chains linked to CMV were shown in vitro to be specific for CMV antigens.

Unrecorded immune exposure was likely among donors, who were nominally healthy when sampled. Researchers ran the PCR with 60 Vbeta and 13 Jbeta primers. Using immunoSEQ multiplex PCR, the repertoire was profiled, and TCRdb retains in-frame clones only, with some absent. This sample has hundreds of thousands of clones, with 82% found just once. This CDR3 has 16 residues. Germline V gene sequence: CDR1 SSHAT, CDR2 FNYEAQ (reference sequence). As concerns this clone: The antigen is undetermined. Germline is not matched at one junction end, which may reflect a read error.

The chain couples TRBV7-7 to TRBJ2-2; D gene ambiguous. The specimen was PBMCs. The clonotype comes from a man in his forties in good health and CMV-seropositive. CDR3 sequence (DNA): TGTGCTAGCACCCACCGTGGCCGGGCGAACACCGGGGAGCTGTTTTTT. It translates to CASTHRGRANTGELFF. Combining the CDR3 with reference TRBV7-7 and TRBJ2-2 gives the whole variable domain GAGVSQSPRYKVTKRGQDVTLRCDPISSHATLYWYQQALGQGPEFLTYFNYEAQPDKSGLPSDRFSAERPEGSISTLTIQRTEQRDSAMYRCASTHRGRANTGELFFGEGSRLTVL.